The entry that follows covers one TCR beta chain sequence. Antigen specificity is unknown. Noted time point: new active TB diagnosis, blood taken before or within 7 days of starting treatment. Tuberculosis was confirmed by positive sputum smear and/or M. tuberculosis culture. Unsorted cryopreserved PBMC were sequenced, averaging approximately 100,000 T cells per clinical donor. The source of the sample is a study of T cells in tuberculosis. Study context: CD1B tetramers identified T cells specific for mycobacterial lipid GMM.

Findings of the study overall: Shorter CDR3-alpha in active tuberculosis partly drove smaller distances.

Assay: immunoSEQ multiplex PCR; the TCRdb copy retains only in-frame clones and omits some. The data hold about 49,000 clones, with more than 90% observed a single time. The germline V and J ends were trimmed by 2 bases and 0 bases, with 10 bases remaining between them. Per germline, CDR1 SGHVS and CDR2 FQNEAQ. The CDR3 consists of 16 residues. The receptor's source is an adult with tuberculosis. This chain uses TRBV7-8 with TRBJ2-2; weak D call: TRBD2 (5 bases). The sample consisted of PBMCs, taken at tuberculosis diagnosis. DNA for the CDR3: TGTGCCAGCAGCTTAAAGGTCGGGGCGAACACCGGGGAGCTGTTTTTT. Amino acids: CASSLKVGANTGELFF.